In this sample, the clone carrying this T cell receptor (beta chain) turned up a few times. No antigen is known for it. The data stem from a study of T cell repertoires in cytomegalovirus infection. Background on the study: From public TCR beta signatures came an indication of both CMV infection and matching HLA type.

Points from the study as a whole: Dominating the ex vivo response were TCR beta clonotypes that were CMV-specific and HLA-C-restricted. Identification of carriers of CMV plus the relevant HLA was performed using cumulative public TCR beta family frequency.

Germline assignment: CDR1 DFQATT and CDR2 SNEGSKA (reference sequence). There are 17 residues in the CDR3. J gave up 6 bases and V 3 bases, and 14 bases lay outside the gene matches. TCRdb itself ran the reads through MiXCR, one entry per CDR3 protein. The table includes a few hundred thousand distinct CDR3 sequences, around 15% detected once. The clonotype originates from a human donor in good health (CMV status not recorded). Some clones in this sample may be carry-over from other donors' samples. This sequence joins TRBV20-1 and TRBJ1-6; 7 nucleotides match TRBD1. Sequencing input: PBMCs. CDR3 region: CSASPRQGKVGNSPLHF. Written as DNA, the CDR3 is TGCAGTGCTAGTCCCAGACAGGGTAAAGTGGGTAATTCACCCCTCCACTTT.